Listed here are 8 T cell receptor beta chains from one sample, sequenced in a study of T cells in tuberculosis. Time point denoted: new active TB diagnosis, blood taken before or within 7 days of starting treatment. The table came from immunoSEQ multiplex PCR; TCRdb's copy has only in-frame clones and leaves some out. Among more than 20,000 clones, about 85% were seen once, and the ten largest hold just under 15%. The sequences come from PBMCs, collected at tuberculosis diagnosis. Every receptor here comes from an adult with tuberculosis.

The chain carries TRBV19 and TRBJ1-5; no clear D. V gave up 7 bases and J gave up 5 bases, with 12 bases separating them. This CDR3 comprises 13 residues. The germline gives CDR1 LNHDA, CDR2 SQIVND (reference sequence). CDR3 loop: CASTGQDYQPQHF. The CDR3 nucleotides read TGTGCCAGTACTGGGCAGGATTATCAGCCCCAGCATTTT.

The genes are TRBV6-5 and TRBJ2-2, with TRBD2 as a possible D gene (6 bases). This CDR3 is built from 15 residues. Germline-derived CDR1 and CDR2 are MNHEY and SVGAGI. The germline V and J ends were trimmed by 4 bases and 5 bases, with 14 bases remaining between them. CDR3 DNA sequence: TGTGCCAGCAGTTTCGGGACTGTTAGAACCGGGGAGCTGTTTTTT. It translates to CASSFGTVRTGELFF.

CDR3 DNA sequence: TGCGCCAGCAGCTTAGGACAGTTAGATACGCAGTATTTT. Its protein is CASSLGQLDTQYF. The chain has TRBV5-1 and TRBJ2-3; D may be TRBD1 (6 bases). The germline V and J ends were trimmed by 2 bases and 5 bases, with 9 bases remaining between them. Germline V gene data show CDR1 as SGHRS and CDR2 as YFSETQ. This CDR3 has 13 residues.

This chain uses TRBV2 with TRBJ2-4; maybe TRBD2 (5 bases). The V and J ends lost 3 bases and 3 bases respectively, with 12 bases between them. Looked up from germline, CDR1 is SNHLY and CDR2 is FYNNEI. This CDR3 contains 15 residues. The CDR3 here is CASSEEDVVKNIQYF. CDR3 in DNA: TGTGCCAGCAGTGAGGAGGATGTAGTCAAAAACATTCAGTACTTC.

The V gene is TRBV6-5, the J gene TRBJ1-4, with D tentatively TRBD1 (6 bases). Looked up from germline, CDR1 is MNHEY and CDR2 is SVGAGI. The germline V and J ends were trimmed by 4 bases and 4 bases, with 13 bases remaining between them. The CDR3 runs 15 residues. CDR3 in amino acids: CASSLQGFVNEKLFF. The CDR3 DNA sequence: TGTGCCAGCAGTTTACAGGGATTCGTTAATGAAAAACTGTTTTTT.

This chain links TRBV29-1 with TRBJ1-5, with 8 bases identical to TRBD1. The CDR3 consists of 13 residues. The trim removed 6 bases at V and 4 bases at J, leaving 5 bases unmatched. The germline V gene has CDR1 SQVTM and CDR2 ANQGSEA. The CDR3 sequence: CSVTTGGNQPQHF. CDR3 sequence (DNA): TGCAGCGTCACCACAGGGGGAAATCAGCCCCAGCATTTT.

This sequence joins TRBV6-1 and TRBJ1-5; 8 nucleotides align to TRBD1. The V gene end was trimmed by 6 bases and the J gene end by 2 bases; junction bases not matched to a gene: 3. This CDR3 is 14 amino acids long. Per the germline V gene, CDR1 is MNHNS and CDR2 is SASEGT. Here the CDR3 DNA reads TGTGCCAGCAGACTACAGGGGGGCAATCAGCCCCAGCATTTT. It specifies CASRLQGGNQPQHF.

V and J are TRBV11-2 and TRBJ2-7; possibly TRBD2 for D (7 bases). V was trimmed by 6 bases and J by 6 bases, leaving 27 bases between them. CDR3 length: 17 amino acids. Per the germline V gene, CDR1 is SGHAT and CDR2 is FQNNGV. This CDR3 is CASRPGAGEGTRSEQYF. DNA for the CDR3: TGTGCCAGCAGACCCGGGGCAGGGGAGGGAACTAGGAGCGAGCAGTACTTC. The entire variable domain, with the rest obtained from reference TRBV11-2 and TRBJ2-7, is as follows: EAGVAQSPRYKIIEKRQSVAFWCNPISGHATLYWYQQILGQGPKLLIQFQNNGVVDDSQLPKDRFSAERLKGVDSTLKIQPAKLEDSAVYLCASRPGAGEGTRSEQYFGPGTRLTVT.